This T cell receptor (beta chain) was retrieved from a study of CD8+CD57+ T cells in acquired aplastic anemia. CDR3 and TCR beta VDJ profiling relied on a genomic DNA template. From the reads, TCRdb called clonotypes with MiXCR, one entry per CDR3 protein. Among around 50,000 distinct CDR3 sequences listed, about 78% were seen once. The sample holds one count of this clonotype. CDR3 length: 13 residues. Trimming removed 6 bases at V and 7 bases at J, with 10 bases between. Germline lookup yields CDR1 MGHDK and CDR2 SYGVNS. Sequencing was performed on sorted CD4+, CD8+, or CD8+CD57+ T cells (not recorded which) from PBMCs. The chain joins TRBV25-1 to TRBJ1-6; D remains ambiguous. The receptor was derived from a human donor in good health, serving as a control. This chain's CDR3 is CASSPPPNSPLHF. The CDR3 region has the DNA TGTGCCAGCAGCCCACCGCCGAATTCACCCCTCCACTTT.